A single sample is the source of the 26 T cell receptor beta chains below, sequenced in a study of patients and donors after allogeneic stem cell transplantation. Each CDR3 protein is one row after TCRdb ran MiXCR on the RT-PCR reads. The table lists 800,000 to 1,000,000 distinct CDR3 sequences, roughly 18% of them singletons. The sample taken for sequencing was blood, either unsorted or a sorted T cell fraction (not recorded which). The receptors were sampled from a human donor who was either an allogeneic HSCT recipient or a stem cell or donor lymphocyte infusion donor (not recorded which). It is not recorded whose cells these are; they may come from a transplant donor.

The gene calls are TRBV15 and TRBJ2-7; 11 bases are shared with TRBD2. The germline gives CDR1 LNHNV, CDR2 YYDKDF (reference sequence). This CDR3 has 20 residues. Trimming cost V 0 bases and J 0 bases; bases outside gene matches: 13. The DNA of the CDR3 is TGTGCCACCAGCAGAGAAAGGAACGAAATGGGACTAGCGGTCTCCTACGAGCAGTACTTC. It translates to CATSRERNEMGLAVSYEQYF.

This clonotype was seen a single time. This could be a read error, since a much larger clone is one nucleotide away. The J gene is TRBJ1-1, the V gene TRBV29-1; no reliable D call. Germline V CDR1 and CDR2: SQVTM, ANQGSEA. The CDR3 length is 14 residues. CDR3 amino acids: CSVPRPGMNTEAVF. The CDR3 nucleotides are TGCAGCGTACCCCGGCCGGGTATGAACACTGAAGCTGTCTTT.

This clonotype has more than one count but fewer than ten. This rearrangement joins TRBV16 to TRBJ1-6, with D unresolved. V was cut by 4 bases and J by 7 bases, with 14 bases left in between. Germline V gives CDR1 KGHSY, CDR2 FQNENV. The CDR3 contains 15 residues. The CDR3 DNA follows: TGTGCCAGCAGCCTGTCCGGGCAGGAGAATTCACCCCTCCACTTT. It is translated as CASSLSGQENSPLHF.

This clonotype was observed a handful of times. The V and J genes are TRBV4-2 and TRBJ1-5; 7 nucleotides agree with TRBD1. Germline V gene lookup returns CDR1 LGHNA and CDR2 YNFKEQ. J was trimmed by 2 bases and V by 0 bases; bases with no gene match: 10. The CDR3 has 18 residues. CDR3 in amino acids: CASSQDLTGVRGNQPQHF. The CDR3 DNA follows: TGTGCCAGCAGCCAAGATCTTACAGGGGTCAGGGGCAATCAGCCCCAGCATTTT.

The chain joins TRBV25-1 to TRBJ1-2; 8 bases match TRBD1. Germline V lookup: CDR1 MGHDK, CDR2 SYGVNS. The junction had 10 bases not matched to a gene; V was cut back by 5 bases and J by 8 bases. There are 14 residues in the CDR3. CDR3 amino acids: CASSSYKTGEGYTF. The DNA of the CDR3 is TGTGCCAGCAGTTCATATAAGACAGGGGAGGGCTACACCTTC.

The rearrangement joins TRBV4-3 to TRBJ1-3, with D maybe TRBD1 (5 bases). CDR3 length: 15 amino acids. Germline loops: CDR1 LGHNA, CDR2 YSLEER. The V end was cut by 0 bases, the J end by 3 bases, with 9 bases between. The chain's CDR3 is CASSQDSGLGNTIYF. In nucleotides, the CDR3 is TGCGCCAGCAGCCAAGATTCGGGGCTTGGAAACACCATATATTTT.

This clonotype was found a few times. The V call is TRBV20-1, the J call TRBJ2-1; 9 bases are shared with TRBD2. Germline lookup yields CDR1 DFQATT and CDR2 SNEGSKA (reference sequence). The CDR3 runs 16 residues. V dropped 6 bases and J dropped 4; count of bases not matched to a gene: 13. CDR3 amino acids: CSAPRRGGEGYNEQFF. In DNA, the CDR3 is TGCAGTGCCCCCCGGCGGGGGGGAGAGGGGTACAATGAGCAGTTCTTC.

This clonotype has just a few counts. This chain joins TRBV20-1 and TRBJ2-3; no clear D gene. The CDR3 covers 14 residues. The V gene's germline CDR1 is DFQATT and CDR2 SNEGSKA (reference sequence). V was clipped by 1 base and J by 2 bases, with 10 bases between them. The CDR3 DNA reads as TGCAGTGCTAGAGTCGGGTCGGTCACAGATACGCAGTATTTT. Encoded protein: CSARVGSVTDTQYF.

This clonotype was seen repeatedly, ten times or more. The V and J genes are TRBV7-2 and TRBJ2-1; 8 bases align to TRBD2. Germline-derived CDR1 and CDR2 are SGHTA and FQGNSA. This CDR3 is 15 amino acids long. The J segment lost 4 bases and the V segment lost 1 base, leaving 3 bases of the junction unmatched. CDR3 residues: CASSLGPSGYNEQFF. As DNA, the CDR3 is TGTGCCAGCAGCTTAGGACCTAGCGGGTACAATGAGCAGTTCTTC.

The J gene is TRBJ2-1, the V gene TRBV11-2, with no clear D. V was cut by 6 bases and J by 14 bases, with 20 bases left in between. The CDR3 extends over 13 amino acids. Germline values: CDR1 SGHAT, CDR2 FQNNGV. The CDR3 reads CASSSAGNPHKFF. CDR3 nucleotide sequence: TGTGCCAGCAGTTCGGCAGGCAACCCCCATAAGTTCTTC. The full variable domain, its missing parts supplied by reference TRBV11-2 and TRBJ2-1, is EAGVAQSPRYKIIEKRQSVAFWCNPISGHATLYWYQQILGQGPKLLIQFQNNGVVDDSQLPKDRFSAERLKGVDSTLKIQPAKLEDSAVYLCASSSAGNPHKFFGPGTRLTVL.

This clonotype appeared a few times. The gene calls are TRBV25-1 and TRBJ2-1, with TRBD2 matching 9 bases. The V and J ends lost 5 bases and 4 bases, in that order; junction bases with no gene match: 9. The germline gives CDR1 MGHDK, CDR2 SYGVNS. The CDR3 runs to 16 residues. The CDR3 region has the DNA TGTGCCAGCAGTCCTTCTAGGCGGGGGGGTTACAATGAGCAGTTCTTC. Translated, it gives CASSPSRRGGYNEQFF.

This clonotype has more than one count but fewer than ten. This chain connects TRBV18 to TRBJ1-3; D is perhaps TRBD1 (5 bases). V gave up 3 bases and J gave up 0 bases, with 6 bases separating them. This CDR3 is built from 14 residues. Looked up from germline, CDR1 is KGHSH and CDR2 is LQKENI. The DNA of the CDR3 is TGTGCCAGCTCACCGGACACCTCTGGAAACACCATATATTTT. As protein: CASSPDTSGNTIYF.

This clonotype has more than one count but fewer than ten. The chain is built from TRBV9 and TRBJ2-7; either TRBD1 or TRBD2 may fit D (5 bases each). V shed 3 bases and J shed 0 bases, with 13 bases lying between them. The germline gives CDR1 SGDLS, CDR2 YYNGEE. This CDR3 comprises 15 residues. The CDR3 bases are TGTGCCAGCAGCGGGTCAGGGAGCTTCTCCTACGAGCAGTACTTC. This sequence encodes CASSGSGSFSYEQYF. The full variable domain, rest sourced from reference TRBV9 and TRBJ2-7, is DSGVTQTPKHLITATGQRVTLRCSPRSGDLSVYWYQQSLDQGLQFLIQYYNGEERAKGNILERFSAQQFPDLHSELNLSSLELGDSALYFCASSGSGSFSYEQYFGPGTRLTVT.

A few counts support this clonotype. V is TRBV21-1 and J is TRBJ1-1; the D call in the table, TRBD1, was not verified against the DNA. TRBV21-1 is listed as a pseudogene. The CDR3 runs 16 residues. The CDR3 coding sequence is TGTGCCAGCAGCAAGGGTGACGGGACAGCGAACACTGAAGCTTTCTTT. Protein: CASSKGDGTANTEAFF.

This clonotype has more than one count but fewer than ten. This chain connects TRBV5-1 to TRBJ2-1, with D possibly TRBD1 on 5 matching bases. Germline V gene sequence: CDR1 SGHRS, CDR2 YFSETQ. V shed 0 bases and J shed 6 bases, with 16 bases lying between them. CDR3 length equals 16 residues. CDR3 coding DNA: TGCGCCAGCAGCTTGGCGGTCGTCCGTCAGGGCAATGAGCAGTTCTTC. Encoded protein: CASSLAVVRQGNEQFF.

This chain connects TRBV4-2 to TRBJ1-3; TRBD1 aligns across 7 bases. V was clipped by 4 bases and J by 11 bases; unmatched bases: 8. CDR1 and CDR2 (germline): LGHNA, YNFKEQ. CDR3 length equals 13 residues. The CDR3 DNA follows: TGTGCCAGCAGCCTAACACCTCAGGGGGCCATATATTTT. It specifies CASSLTPQGAIYF.

This chain joins TRBV20-1 and TRBJ2-7, with 10 bases identical to TRBD1. J lost 2 bases, V lost 2 bases, and 3 bases had no gene match. In germline, CDR1 is DFQATT, CDR2 SNEGSKA (reference sequence). This CDR3 has 14 amino acids. The CDR3 nucleotides are TGCAGTGCTAGATGGACAGGGGGTACCTACGAGCAGTACTTC. Its translation is CSARWTGGTYEQYF.

This chain links TRBV7-9 with TRBJ2-1; no clear D gene. This CDR3 is 14 amino acids long. The germline V gene encodes CDR1 SEHNR and CDR2 FQNEAQ (reference sequence). Deletions cut 6 bases from V and 3 bases from J, with 12 bases between. CDR3 residues: CASRTGLGYNEQFF. The CDR3 nucleotides are TGTGCCAGCAGAACGGGCCTCGGCTACAATGAGCAGTTCTTC.

The chain employs TRBV7-6 and TRBJ1-4, with 9 positions matching TRBD1. CDR1 is SGHVS, CDR2 FNYEAQ, per germline. The CDR3 covers 17 residues. Unmatched junction bases numbered 8, after V lost 1 base and J lost 5 bases. The CDR3 sequence is CASSLVVAGTGNEKLFF. The CDR3 DNA reads TGTGCCAGCAGCTTAGTTGTAGCCGGGACAGGGAATGAAAAACTGTTTTTT.

The chain combines TRBV7-6 with TRBJ2-7; no firm D call. The length of the CDR3 is 12 residues. The V end was cut by 5 bases, the J end by 3 bases, with 8 bases between. CDR1 is SGHVS, CDR2 FNYEAQ, per germline. Here the CDR3 DNA reads TGTGCCAGCAGCCGGTATGGCTACGAGCAGTACTTC. Its protein is CASSRYGYEQYF.

This clonotype came up a few times. The chain carries TRBV9 and TRBJ2-3; 10 positions match TRBD2. Germline assignment: CDR1 SGDLS and CDR2 YYNGEE. V gave up 6 bases and J gave up 3 bases; unmatched junction bases: 4. This CDR3 spans 14 amino acids. The CDR3 reads CASTRTSGTDTQYF. Here the CDR3 DNA reads TGTGCCAGCACCCGGACTAGCGGAACAGATACGCAGTATTTT. The full variable domain, its missing parts supplied by reference TRBV9 and TRBJ2-3, is DSGVTQTPKHLITATGQRVTLRCSPRSGDLSVYWYQQSLDQGLQFLIQYYNGEERAKGNILERFSAQQFPDLHSELNLSSLELGDSALYFCASTRTSGTDTQYFGPGTRLTVL.

This clonotype was observed a handful of times. The genes are TRBV7-9 and TRBJ1-4; D is unclear. Germline V gene data show CDR1 as SEHNR and CDR2 as FQNEAQ (reference sequence). The CDR3 is made up of 15 amino acids. The V and J ends lost 4 bases and 0 bases respectively, with 9 bases between them. The CDR3 DNA follows: TGTGCCAGCAGCTCCAACGGAGCAACTAATGAAAAACTGTTTTTT. It yields the protein CASSSNGATNEKLFF.

V gene TRBV2 combines with J gene TRBJ1-5, with 10 bases fitting TRBD1. Losses at the gene ends were 5 bases for V and 6 bases for J; bases not matched to a gene: 4. Per the germline V gene, CDR1 is SNHLY and CDR2 is FYNNEI. There are 14 residues in the CDR3. In DNA form, the CDR3 reads TGTGCCAGCAGTCGACAGGGGGCTGTTCAGCCCCAGCATTTT. Translating gives CASSRQGAVQPQHF.

This clonotype was found a few times. The chain employs TRBV18 and TRBJ2-3, with 7 bases aligning to TRBD1. Germline V CDR1 and CDR2: KGHSH, LQKENI. V gave up 3 bases and J gave up 5 bases; unmatched junction bases: 8. CDR3 length equals 15 residues. Written as DNA, the CDR3 is TGTGCCAGCTCACCCCAGAACAGGGGTATAGATACGCAGTATTTT. This translates into CASSPQNRGIDTQYF.

This clonotype was found a few times. V gene TRBV20-1 combines with J gene TRBJ2-1, with D hard to call. The CDR3 runs 19 residues. Deletions cut 3 bases from V and 3 bases from J, with 27 bases between. Germline-derived CDR1 and CDR2 are DFQATT and SNEGSKA (reference sequence). The CDR3 sequence is CSARDEAPQSLIIYNEQFF. In nucleotides, the CDR3 is TGCAGTGCTAGGGACGAGGCCCCGCAATCCCTGATTATCTACAATGAGCAGTTCTTC.

This clonotype was observed a few times. The chain carries TRBV27 and TRBJ2-1; 7 nucleotides align to TRBD2. Germline assignment: CDR1 MNHEY and CDR2 SMNVEV (reference sequence). V dropped 6 bases and J dropped 4; count of bases not matched to a gene: 6. This CDR3 is built from 14 residues. The CDR3 region is CASRDGTTYNEQFF. The CDR3 DNA is TGTGCCAGCAGGGACGGGACTACATACAATGAGCAGTTCTTC.